This paragraph covers one TCR beta chain sequence. What it binds is unknown. Vbeta (60) and Jbeta (13) primers were used in the PCR. As originally analysed: In a later analysis, 75 million to 95 million unique TCR beta chains included roughly 11 million shared by two or more donors. Method: immunoSEQ multiplex PCR; TCRdb's copy keeps in-frame clones and lacks some. V, J and clone size derive from that table, while D and trimming were established from the DNA sequence. The sample has some 140,000 clones, more than 75% seen once. The source of the sample is a study of cytomegalovirus exposure and HLA in healthy donors. Whole-study findings and limits: In the analysis, some V segments, TRBV6-2 and TRBV6-3 included, were excluded as indistinguishable.

Germline loops: CDR1 MNHNS, CDR2 SASEGT. The J segment lost 1 base and the V segment lost 10 bases, leaving 5 bases of the junction unmatched. CDR3 length: 13 amino acids. This receptor was taken from a woman aged 45-65 years in good health and CMV-seropositive. Input material: PBMCs. The chain carries TRBV6-1 and TRBJ1-1; TRBD1 matches at 8 bases. CDR3 protein: CATTGTGNTEAFF. For the CDR3, the DNA is TGTGCCACCACTGGGACAGGGAACACTGAAGCTTTCTTT.